This T cell receptor beta chain was documented in a study of T cell changes during pregnancy in multiple sclerosis. This clone was recorded once. CDR1 is SGHVS, CDR2 FNYEAQ, per germline. The CDR3 covers 15 residues. Trimming took 3 bases from V and 6 from J; bases not matched to a gene: 8. TCRdb's table, derived via immunoSEQ multiplex PCR, lists solely in-frame clones and lacks some. The table records approximately 40,000 clones, 70% to 90% of them present only once. The sequence came from a female donor with multiple sclerosis, enrolled in a pregnancy study. The sample in question was CD8+ T cells from peripheral blood mononuclear cells, obtained in the third trimester of pregnancy. The rearrangement uses TRBV7-6 and TRBJ1-2; 9 nucleotides match TRBD1. DNA for the CDR3: TGTGCCAGCAGCTTTGGGACAGGGAGTATCGATGGCTACACCTTC. It encodes CASSFGTGSIDGYTF.